Below are 13 T cell receptor beta chains sequenced from a single sample in a study of blood T cell repertoires in COVID-19. Assay: immunoSEQ multiplex PCR; the TCRdb copy retains only in-frame clones and omits some. The data show roughly 380,000 clones, 70% to 90% seen once. Material: peripheral blood. The receptors come from a woman aged 35 to 49 with COVID-19, enrolled during active disease.

The chain links TRBV7-5 to TRBJ2-7; TRBD1, the D gene given by the table, was not confirmed from the DNA. TRBV7-5 is classified as a pseudogene. The CDR3 extends over 16 amino acids. The CDR3, as DNA: TGTGCCAGAAGCTTCCCCGGAGGGACAGGGCGCTACGAGCAGTACTTC. Protein product: CARSFPGGTGRYEQYF.

The rearrangement joins TRBV21-1 to TRBJ1-1; the table names TRBD1, a call not compared with the DNA. TRBV21-1 is labeled a pseudogene. The CDR3 has 10 amino acids. The CDR3 coding sequence is TGTGCCAGCAGCAAAAGGGGGACTTTCTTT. Amino acid sequence: CASSKRGTFF.

The V and J genes are TRBV6-2 or TRBV6-3 and TRBJ1-2, with D possibly being TRBD1 (5 bases). This CDR3 has 12 residues. Per germline, CDR1 MNHEY and CDR2 SVGEGT. The germline V and J ends were trimmed by 4 bases and 7 bases, with 10 bases remaining between them. CDR3 loop: CASSSRTPGYTF. The DNA for the CDR3 is TGTGCCAGCAGTTCGCGGACACCTGGCTACACCTTC.

CDR3 region: CARVDSASSYNEQFF. The CDR3 coding sequence is TGTGCCAGAGTGGACTCCGCGAGCTCCTACAATGAGCAGTTCTTC. This chain links TRBV2 with TRBJ2-1, with a weak D call TRBD2 (5 bases). The germline V gene has CDR1 SNHLY and CDR2 FYNNEI. Trimming removed 9 bases at V and 0 bases at J, with 15 bases between. The CDR3 totals 15 residues. The full variable domain, completed using reference TRBV2 and TRBJ2-1, is EPEVTQTPSHQVTQMGQEVILRCVPISNHLYFYWYRQILGQKVEFLVSFYNNEISEKSEIFDDQFSVERPDGSNFTLKIRSTKLEDSAMYFCARVDSASSYNEQFFGPGTRLTVL.

V gene TRBV7-8 combines with J gene TRBJ2-5, with 9 nucleotides matching TRBD2. The CDR3 is made up of 14 amino acids. Trimming cost V 5 bases and J 5 bases; bases outside gene matches: 6. Germline loops: CDR1 SGHVS, CDR2 FQNEAQ. CDR3 DNA sequence: TGTGCCAGCAGCGAGAGCGGGGGGCCGGAGACCCAGTACTTC. As protein: CASSESGGPETQYF.

A few counts support this clone. The rearrangement uses TRBV11-2 and TRBJ1-1; perhaps TRBD1 as D (5 bases). CDR1 SGHAT and CDR2 FQNNGV come from the germline V gene. Trimming pared 5 bases from V and 0 bases from J, leaving 10 bases between. The CDR3 has 14 residues. The CDR3 loop reads CASSTWGVNTEAFF. The DNA of the CDR3 is TGTGCCAGCAGCACCTGGGGGGTGAACACTGAAGCTTTCTTT.

The chain uses TRBV3-1 (or the pseudogene TRBV3-2) and TRBJ2-1; 9 bases fit TRBD2. J was trimmed by 5 bases and V by 3 bases; bases with no gene match: 5. This CDR3 has 15 amino acids. The V gene's germline CDR1 is LGHDT and CDR2 YNNKEL (reference sequence). CDR3 residues: CASSQRRGGNNEQFF. The CDR3 DNA reads TGTGCCAGCAGCCAGAGGCGGGGGGGCAACAATGAGCAGTTCTTC.

This chain links TRBV7-3 with TRBJ2-1, with D possibly being TRBD1 (5 bases). CDR3 size: 12 residues. Between the trimmed V and J ends, which lost 9 bases and 5 bases, there was a span of 11 bases. Germline CDR1 is SGHTA and CDR2 is FQGTGA. Here the CDR3 DNA reads TGTGCCAGTAGGGGCCCGGACAATGAGCAGTTCTTC. This gives the protein CASRGPDNEQFF.

The V call is TRBV18, the J call TRBJ2-7; D unclear. The length of the CDR3 is 15 residues. V was trimmed by 4 bases and J by 1 base, leaving 14 bases between them. Germline V gene data show CDR1 as KGHSH and CDR2 as LQKENI. Here the CDR3 DNA reads TGTGCCAGCTCACGGCGACTCGTGGATTCCTACGAGCAGTACTTC. It yields the protein CASSRRLVDSYEQYF.

DNA for the CDR3: TGTGCCAGCAGCAAAGCGGGCAGGGGGGCCAATGAAAAACTGTTTTTT. Its protein product is CASSKAGRGANEKLFF. The chain uses TRBV21-1 and TRBJ1-4; TRBD1, the D gene given by the table, was not confirmed from the DNA. TRBV21-1 is given as a pseudogene. The CDR3 has 16 residues.

V and J are TRBV2 and TRBJ2-5, with D maybe TRBD1 (5 bases). Trimming removed 6 bases from V and 4 bases from J, with 9 bases in between. CDR3 length: 12 residues. CDR1 is SNHLY, CDR2 FYNNEI, per germline. The CDR3 DNA follows: TGTGCCAGCAGACGACAGCTAGAGACCCAGTACTTC. Its translation is CASRRQLETQYF.

The V gene is TRBV29-1, the J gene TRBJ1-2; 11 bases fit TRBD1. With V trimmed by 4 bases and J by 6 bases, 7 bases remained unmatched. In germline, CDR1 is SQVTM, CDR2 ANQGSEA. The CDR3 sequence is 14 residues long. This CDR3 is CSVGGQGAENGYTF. CDR3 sequence (DNA): TGCAGCGTTGGAGGACAGGGGGCGGAAAATGGCTACACCTTC.

This chain links TRBV27 with TRBJ1-2; D is perhaps TRBD1 (6 bases). CDR3 length equals 14 residues. Per germline, CDR1 MNHEY and CDR2 SMNVEV (reference sequence). V was clipped by 3 bases and J by 7 bases, with 15 bases between them. This chain's CDR3 is CASSFHRARGGYTF. The CDR3 bases are TGTGCCAGCAGTTTCCACAGGGCACGAGGTGGCTACACCTTC.